A selection of T cell receptor beta chains follows, all from one sample in a study of T cell clonotyping in hematopoietic cell transplantation. Generated by immunoSEQ multiplex PCR, the TCRdb table keeps only in-frame clones and is missing some. The data contain about 11,000 clones, roughly 89% of them singletons. The source material was PBMCs, sampled 100 days after allogeneic stem cell transplant. The source is a female patient over 55 who had an allogeneic stem cell transplant from an unrelated donor, so the T cells may come from the graft donor. Some clones in this sample may be carry-over from other donors' samples. The CDR3 runs from the conserved cysteine through the conserved F or W. Each record gives: CDR3 protein, CDR3 DNA, V gene, clone size, D gene, J gene. A D gene is named only where the DNA matches it firmly. Size is stated for part of the rows, as once, few or many counts, or as a class when the clone is expanded.

CASIQGMTEAFF | TGTGCCAGTATTCAGGGGATGACTGAAGCTTTCTTT | TRBV19 | - | - | TRBJ1-1
CASMERYTEAFF | TGTGCCAGCATGGAGAGATACACTGAAGCTTTCTTT | TRBV2 | few | - | TRBJ1-1
CAISLTGLASTDTQYF | TGTGCCATCAGTCTTACTGGACTAGCTAGCACAGATACGCAGTATTTT | TRBV10-3 | - | TRBD2 | TRBJ2-3
CASSRTSALYEQYF | TGTGCCAGCAGCCGGACTAGCGCCTTATACGAGCAGTACTTC | TRBV6-5 | - | TRBD2 | TRBJ2-7
CASSDRLAGVDEQFF | TGTGCCAGCAGCGATAGACTAGCGGGAGTAGATGAGCAGTTCTTC | TRBV9 | - | TRBD2 | TRBJ2-1
CASSSPSSTDTQYF | TGCGCCAGCAGCTCCCCCTCTAGCACAGATACGCAGTATTTT | TRBV4-3 | once | - | TRBJ2-3
CASSLGGETEPQHF | TGTGCCAGCAGCTTGGGGGGGGAGACGGAGCCCCAGCATTTT | TRBV5-6 | - | - | TRBJ1-5
CSGGSTDTQYF | TGCTCCGGCGGGAGCACAGATACGCAGTATTTT | TRBV29-1 | - | - | TRBJ2-3
CASSIQLPTNEQFF | TGCGCCAGCAGCATACAGCTGCCTACGAATGAGCAGTTCTTC | TRBV5-1 | - | - | TRBJ2-1
CASSSGLAEETQYF | TGTGCCAGCAGCTCCGGACTAGCGGAAGAGACCCAGTACTTC | TRBV9 | - | TRBD2 | TRBJ2-5
CASSAPGQGVYEQYF | TGTGCCAGTAGTGCGCCAGGACAGGGGGTCTACGAGCAGTACTTC | TRBV19 | - | TRBD1 | TRBJ2-7
CASSIGAGVYNEQFF | TGTGCCAGTAGTATAGGTGCGGGAGTGTACAATGAGCAGTTCTTC | TRBV19 | medium-sized | TRBD2 | TRBJ2-1
CASSIAQGAEAFF | TGTGCCAGTAGTATAGCACAGGGGGCTGAAGCTTTCTTT | TRBV19 | - | TRBD1 | TRBJ1-1
CASSYSQGGNGYTF | TGTGCCAGCAGTTACTCCCAGGGGGGGAATGGCTACACCTTC | TRBV6-5 | - | TRBD1 | TRBJ1-2
CASSSGHARGYEQYF | TGTGCCAGCAGTTCGGGACACGCCAGGGGCTACGAGCAGTACTTC | TRBV6-5 | once | - | TRBJ2-7
CASSPQGPNGYTF | TGTGCCAGCTCACCACAAGGGCCCAATGGCTACACCTTC | TRBV18 | - | - | TRBJ1-2
CSVEMGRTGGTGELFF | TGCAGCGTTGAAATGGGAAGGACAGGGGGCACCGGGGAGCTGTTTTTT | TRBV29-1 | - | TRBD1 | TRBJ2-2
CSVEGGQDTQYF | TGCAGCGTTGAAGGAGGTCAGGATACGCAGTATTTT | TRBV29-1 | - | - | TRBJ2-3
CAISHLLAHEQYF | TGTGCCATCAGTCACCTTCTAGCCCACGAGCAGTACTTC | TRBV10-3 | - | - | TRBJ2-7
CASSPGTGFGEKLFF | TGTGCCAGCAGTCCCGGGACAGGGTTCGGTGAAAAACTGTTTTTT | TRBV25-1 | - | TRBD1 | TRBJ1-4
CASSRSVSNYEQYF | TGTGCCAGCAGTCGCAGTGTTAGCAACTACGAGCAGTACTTC | TRBV6-5 | - | - | TRBJ2-7
CASSFGQDYEQYF | TGTGCCAGCAGTTTCGGGCAGGACTACGAGCAGTACTTC | TRBV28 | - | - | TRBJ2-7
CASRSPGTSNNEQFF | TGCGCCAGCAGATCCCCGGGGACGAGCAACAATGAGCAGTTCTTC | TRBV4-1 | - | - | TRBJ2-1
CASSLTVNYGYTF | TGTGCCAGCAGTTTGACAGTTAACTATGGCTACACCTTC | TRBV6-6 | - | - | TRBJ1-2
CATSPGTSGTYEQYF | TGTGCCACTTCCCCCGGGACTAGCGGAACCTACGAGCAGTACTTC | TRBV19 | - | TRBD2 | TRBJ2-7
CASSLVGRVNTEAFF | TGTGCCAGCAGCTTAGTAGGCAGGGTGAACACTGAAGCTTTCTTT | TRBV11-2 | - | - | TRBJ1-1
CASSELSTDTQYF | TGTGCCAGCAGTGAGCTAAGCACAGATACGCAGTATTTT | TRBV25-1 | once | - | TRBJ2-3
CASSEGFGGTDTQYF | TGTGCCAGCAGTGAAGGCTTTGGGGGCACAGATACGCAGTATTTT | TRBV25-1 | - | - | TRBJ2-3
CASSQDLSGGRGYTF | TGTGCCAGCAGCCAAGATCTGTCGGGGGGAAGAGGCTACACCTTC | TRBV14 | - | - | TRBJ1-2